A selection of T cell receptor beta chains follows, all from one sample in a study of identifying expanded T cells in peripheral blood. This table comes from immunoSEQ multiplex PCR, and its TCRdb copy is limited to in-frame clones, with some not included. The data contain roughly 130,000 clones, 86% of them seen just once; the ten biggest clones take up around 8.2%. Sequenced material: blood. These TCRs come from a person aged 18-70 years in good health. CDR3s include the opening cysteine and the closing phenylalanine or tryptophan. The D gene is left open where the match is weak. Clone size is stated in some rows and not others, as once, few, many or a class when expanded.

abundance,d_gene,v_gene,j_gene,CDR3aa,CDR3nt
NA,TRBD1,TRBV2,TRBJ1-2,CARTQGEGGYTF,TGTGCCAGAACCCAGGGGGAGGGTGGCTACACCTTC
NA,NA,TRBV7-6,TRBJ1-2,CASSPPGGGYGYTF,TGTGCCAGCAGCCCCCCCGGGGGGGGCTATGGCTACACCTTC
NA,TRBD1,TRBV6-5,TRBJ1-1,CASSLTGTKVTEAFF,TGTGCCAGCAGTTTGACAGGGACGAAGGTGACTGAAGCTTTCTTT
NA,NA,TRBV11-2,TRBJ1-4,CASSLEPQGNEKLFF,TGTGCCAGCAGCTTAGAACCACAGGGAAATGAAAAACTGTTTTTT
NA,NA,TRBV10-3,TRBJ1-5,CAISPDGYSNQPQHF,TGTGCCATCAGTCCGGACGGTTATAGCAATCAGCCCCAGCATTTT
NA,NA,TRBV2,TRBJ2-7,CASTERDEQYF,TGTGCCAGCACCGAACGAGACGAGCAGTACTTC
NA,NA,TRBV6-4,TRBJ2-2,CASFVQGPEDRGAVF,TGTGCCAGCTTCGTGCAGGGTCCCGAGGACCGGGGAGCTGTTTTT
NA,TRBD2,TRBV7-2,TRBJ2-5,CASSFWAGDGQETQYF,TGTGCCAGCAGCTTCTGGGCGGGGGATGGCCAAGAGACCCAGTACTTC
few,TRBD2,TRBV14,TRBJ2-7,CASRHEAGSEQYF,TGTGCCAGCAGGCATGAAGCGGGATCCGAGCAGTACTTC
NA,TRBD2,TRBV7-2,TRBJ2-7,CASSLALAGGRDEQYF,TGTGCCAGCAGCTTAGCCCTAGCGGGGGGCCGGGACGAGCAGTACTTC
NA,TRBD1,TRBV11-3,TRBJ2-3,CVRADRSTDTQYF,TGTGTGAGAGCGGACAGGAGCACAGATACGCAGTATTTT
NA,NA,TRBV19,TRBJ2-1,CASSIVSSGPYNEQFF,TGTGCCAGTAGTATAGTTTCCAGCGGGCCGTACAATGAGCAGTTCTTC
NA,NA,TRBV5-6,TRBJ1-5,CASSLLWGSQPQHF,TGTGCCAGCAGCTTGTTATGGGGCAGTCAGCCCCAGCATTTT
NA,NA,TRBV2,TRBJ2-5,CASLSQETQYF,TGTGCCAGCTTAAGTCAAGAGACCCAGTACTTC
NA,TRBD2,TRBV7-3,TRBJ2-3,CASNLGGGVEDTQYF,TGTGCCAGCAACCTCGGGGGAGGGGTGGAGGATACGCAGTATTTT
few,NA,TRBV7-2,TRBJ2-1,CASTLRPGSSYNEQFF,TGTGCCAGCACTCTCAGGCCGGGATCCTCCTACAATGAGCAGTTCTTC
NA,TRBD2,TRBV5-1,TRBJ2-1,CASSTGTSGRYEQFF,TGCGCCAGCAGCACCGGGACTAGCGGGAGGTATGAGCAGTTCTTC
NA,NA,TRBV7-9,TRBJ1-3,CASSPLRARGSSGNTIYF,TGTGCCAGCAGCCCCCTTCGGGCTCGGGGGAGCTCTGGAAACACCATATATTTT
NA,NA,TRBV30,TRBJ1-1,CAWSSSLNTEAFF,TGTGCCTGGTCGTCCAGCCTGAACACTGAAGCTTTCTTT
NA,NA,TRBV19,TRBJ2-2,CASERVSNTGELFF,TGTGCCAGTGAGCGGGTATCGAACACCGGGGAGCTGTTTTTT
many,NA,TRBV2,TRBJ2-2,CASKKELGTGELFF,TGTGCCAGCAAGAAGGAGCTTGGCACCGGGGAGCTGTTTTTT
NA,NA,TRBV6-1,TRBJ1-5,CASSVRLGQGFSGNQPQHF,TGTGCCAGCAGTGTCCGGCTGGGGCAGGGATTCTCCGGCAATCAGCCCCAGCATTTT
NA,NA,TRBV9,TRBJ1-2,CASSAYPPGAYGYTF,TGTGCCAGCAGCGCCTACCCCCCGGGGGCCTATGGCTACACCTTC
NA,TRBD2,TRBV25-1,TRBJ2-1,CASSSHLAGGPGEQFF,TGTGCCAGCAGTTCCCACCTAGCGGGAGGGCCCGGTGAGCAGTTCTTC
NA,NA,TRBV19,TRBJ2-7,CASSMYGQSSYEQYF,TGTGCCAGTAGTATGTACGGACAAAGCTCCTACGAGCAGTACTTC
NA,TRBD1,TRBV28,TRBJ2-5,CASSFGSARGKETQYF,TGTGCCAGCAGTTTCGGTTCCGCCAGGGGGAAAGAGACCCAGTACTTC
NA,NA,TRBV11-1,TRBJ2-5,CASSSSEETQYF,TGTGCCAGCAGTAGTAGCGAGGAGACCCAGTACTTC
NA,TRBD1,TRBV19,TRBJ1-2,CASSVRTGSYGYTF,TGTGCCAGTAGTGTAAGGACAGGGAGCTATGGCTACACCTTC
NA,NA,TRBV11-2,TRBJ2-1,CASSSPGGTPPFF,TGTGCCAGCAGCTCCCCCGGCGGGACTCCTCCGTTCTTC
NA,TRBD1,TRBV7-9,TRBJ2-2,CASSPVQGDYTGELFF,TGTGCCAGCAGCCCCGTCCAGGGGGATTACACCGGGGAGCTGTTTTTT
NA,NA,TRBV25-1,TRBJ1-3,CATGSSGNTIYF,TGTGCCACAGGGAGCTCTGGAAACACCATATATTTT
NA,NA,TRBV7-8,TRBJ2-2,CASSLETGSGELFF,TGTGCCAGCAGCCTGGAAACAGGGTCCGGGGAGCTGTTTTTT
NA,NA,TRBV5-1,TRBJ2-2,CASSLGLQRGSGELFF,TGCGCCAGCAGTCTTGGCCTACAGAGGGGATCCGGGGAGCTGTTTTTT
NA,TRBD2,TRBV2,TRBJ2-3,CASSDPSGGAGDTQYF,TGTGCCAGCAGTGACCCTAGCGGGGGGGCCGGGGATACGCAGTATTTT
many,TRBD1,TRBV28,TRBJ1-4,CASSPGQGYEKLFF,TGTGCCAGCAGTCCGGGACAGGGTTACGAAAAACTGTTTTTT
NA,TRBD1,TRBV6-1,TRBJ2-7,CASSESQGAYEQYF,TGTGCCAGCAGTGAATCACAGGGGGCCTACGAGCAGTACTTC
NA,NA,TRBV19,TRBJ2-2,CASTVEGRYTGELFF,TGTGCCAGTACGGTGGAGGGCCGGTACACCGGGGAGCTGTTTTTT
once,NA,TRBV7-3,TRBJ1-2,CASGGSGYTF,TGTGCCTCCGGGGGGTCTGGCTACACCTTC
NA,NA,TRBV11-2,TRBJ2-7,CASSLSDSRYEQYF,TGTGCCAGCAGCTTATCGGACAGCAGGTACGAGCAGTACTTC
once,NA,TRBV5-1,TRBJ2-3,CASSIRDFTDTQYF,TGCGCCAGCAGCATCCGGGACTTCACAGATACGCAGTATTTT
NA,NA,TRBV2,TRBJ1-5,CASRTGRVQGYQPQHF,TGTGCCAGCAGGACCGGGAGGGTACAGGGTTATCAGCCCCAGCATTTT
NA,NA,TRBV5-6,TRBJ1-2,CASSPGGARNIYGYTF,TGTGCCAGCAGTCCCGGGGGGGCCCGGAATATATATGGCTACACCTTC
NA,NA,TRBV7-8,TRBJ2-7,CASSLRGYDEQYF,TGTGCCAGCAGCTTACGAGGGTACGACGAGCAGTACTTC
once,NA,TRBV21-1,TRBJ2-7,CALGNAVDEQYF,TGTGCCCTAGGGAATGCGGTTGACGAGCAGTACTTC
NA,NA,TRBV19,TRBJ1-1,CASTRPGMNTEAFF,TGTGCCAGTACCCGTCCGGGCATGAACACTGAAGCTTTCTTT
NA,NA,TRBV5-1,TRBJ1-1,CASSSSGTENTEAFF,TGCGCCAGCAGCTCCTCCGGGACGGAGAACACTGAAGCTTTCTTT
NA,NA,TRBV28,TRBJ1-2,CASSSQRYGYTF,TGTGCCAGCAGTTCCCAGAGGTATGGCTACACCTTC
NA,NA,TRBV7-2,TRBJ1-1,CASSLFMGATTTEAFF,TGTGCCAGCAGCTTATTCATGGGAGCGACGACCACTGAAGCTTTCTTT